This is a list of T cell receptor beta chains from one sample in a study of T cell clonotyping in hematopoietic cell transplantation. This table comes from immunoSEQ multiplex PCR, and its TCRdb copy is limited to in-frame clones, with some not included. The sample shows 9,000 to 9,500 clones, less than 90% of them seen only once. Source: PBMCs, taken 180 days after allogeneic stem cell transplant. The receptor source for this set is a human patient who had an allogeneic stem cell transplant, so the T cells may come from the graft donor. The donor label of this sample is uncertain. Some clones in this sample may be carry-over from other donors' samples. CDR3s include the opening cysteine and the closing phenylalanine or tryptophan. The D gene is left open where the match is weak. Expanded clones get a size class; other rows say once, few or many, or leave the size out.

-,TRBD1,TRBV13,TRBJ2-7,TGTGCCAGCAGCTCTTCCGGGACAGGGAGTTTCTACGAGCAGTACTTC,CASSSSGTGSFYEQYF
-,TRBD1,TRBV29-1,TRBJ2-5,TGCAGCGTTGGATGGCAGGGGGTGGAGACCCAGTACTTC,CSVGWQGVETQYF
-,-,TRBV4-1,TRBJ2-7,TGCGCCAGCAGCTCCACGTACGGGGACTACGAGCAGTACTTC,CASSSTYGDYEQYF
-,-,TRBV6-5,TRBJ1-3,TGTGCCAGCAGAGGTTCTGGAAACACCATATATTTT,CASRGSGNTIYF
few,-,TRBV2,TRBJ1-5,TGTGCCAGCACCCGGGACCTGAATCAGCCCCAGCATTTT,CASTRDLNQPQHF
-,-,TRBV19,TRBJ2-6,TGTGCCAGTAAACTTTCTGGGGCCAACGTCCTGACTTTC,CASKLSGANVLTF
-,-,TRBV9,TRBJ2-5,TGTGCCAGCAGCTATGGCCTAGGTGAGACCCAGTACTTC,CASSYGLGETQYF
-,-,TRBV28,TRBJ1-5,TGTGCCAGCAGTTCTGGGTCAGGGAGCAATCAGCCCCAGCATTTT,CASSSGSGSNQPQHF
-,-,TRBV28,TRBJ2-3,TGTGCCAGCAGTCAGTTTGTCTCGGATGGTAGGGTCACAGATACGCAGTATTTT,CASSQFVSDGRVTDTQYF
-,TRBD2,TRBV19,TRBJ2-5,TGTGCCAGTAGTATGCGACTAGCGGGCCAAGAGACCCAGTACTTC,CASSMRLAGQETQYF
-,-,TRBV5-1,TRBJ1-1,TGCGCCAGCAGCTTGGCCGTCGGTGGGATCACTGAAGCTTTCTTT,CASSLAVGGITEAFF
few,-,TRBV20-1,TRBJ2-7,TGCAGTGCTAGCCCTTTCGACGAGCAGTACTTC,CSASPFDEQYF
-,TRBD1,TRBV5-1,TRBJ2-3,TGCGCCAGCAGCCTGGGACAGGCTCTCGATACGCAGTATTTT,CASSLGQALDTQYF
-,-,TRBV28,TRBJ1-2,TGTGCCAGCAGTTTCGGACAAAGGTATGGCTACACCTTC,CASSFGQRYGYTF
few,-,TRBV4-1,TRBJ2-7,TGCGCCAGCAGCCTAAGGGGTTTACCCTACGAGCAGTACTTC,CASSLRGLPYEQYF
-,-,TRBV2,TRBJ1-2,TGTGCATGCCGAAATAATGGCTACACCTTC,CACRNNGYTF
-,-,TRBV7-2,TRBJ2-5,TGTGCCAGCAGCCCCATGCAGGGGCAAGAGACCCAGTACTTC,CASSPMQGQETQYF
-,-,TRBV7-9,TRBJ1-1,TGTGCCCCGGGGCAGGGTTTCGAGATGAACACTGAAGCTTTCTTT,CAPGQGFEMNTEAFF
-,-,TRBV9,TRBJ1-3,TGTGCCAGCAGCGTAGTATCGAGGGCTCCGGGAAACACCATATATTTT,CASSVVSRAPGNTIYF
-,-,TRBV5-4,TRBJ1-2,TGTGCCAGCAGAGTGGGGATATACTATGGCTACACCTTC,CASRVGIYYGYTF
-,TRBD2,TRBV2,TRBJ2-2,TGTGCCAGTCTGTGGACTAGGAACACCGGGGAGCTGTTTTTT,CASLWTRNTGELFF
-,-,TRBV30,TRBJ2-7,TGTGCCTGGAGCCAGGCACTCTACGAGCAGTACTTC,CAWSQALYEQYF
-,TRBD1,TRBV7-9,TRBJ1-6,TGTGCCAGCGCTTATCGGGACAGGGAGAGGTCACCCCTCCACTTT,CASAYRDRERSPLHF
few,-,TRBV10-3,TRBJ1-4,TGTGCCATCAGTGAGTCAATGGGGGGCTGGGATGAAAAACTGTTTTTT,CAISESMGGWDEKLFF
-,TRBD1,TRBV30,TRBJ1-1,TGTGCCTGGAGGGGGGACAGGGTAATGAACACTGAAGCTTTCTTT,CAWRGDRVMNTEAFF
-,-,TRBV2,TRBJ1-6,TGTGCCAGCTGCCAGACTTATAATTCACCCCTCCACTTT,CASCQTYNSPLHF
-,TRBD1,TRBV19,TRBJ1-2,TGTGCCAGTAGTATTGACGGGAGACAGGGGTTTGGCTACACCTTC,CASSIDGRQGFGYTF
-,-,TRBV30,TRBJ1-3,TGTGCCTGGGGGAAGCCAGGGGCCGGAAACACCATATATTTT,CAWGKPGAGNTIYF
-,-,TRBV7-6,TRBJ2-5,TGTGCCAGCAGCTTGACTCAAGAGACCCAGTACTTC,CASSLTQETQYF
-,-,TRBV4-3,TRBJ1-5,TGCGCCAGCAGCCAGAGGGCGGACAGAATGAGCAATCAGCCCCAGCATTTT,CASSQRADRMSNQPQHF
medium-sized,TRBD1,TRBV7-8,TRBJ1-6,TGTGCCAGCAGCTCACCAGACAGGGGGATTTCACCCCTCCACTTT,CASSSPDRGISPLHF
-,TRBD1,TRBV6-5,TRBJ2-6,TGTGCCAGCAGTTACTTGACAGGGGGTAAGGCCAACGTCCTGACTTTC,CASSYLTGGKANVLTF
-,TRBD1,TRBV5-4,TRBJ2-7,TGTGCCAGCAGCTTCCCAGGGGGCCTCTCCTACGAGCAGTACTTC,CASSFPGGLSYEQYF
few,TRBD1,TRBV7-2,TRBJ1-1,TGTGCCAGCAGCTTAGTCGGCAGGGGGCGCGGAGCTTTCTTT,CASSLVGRGRGAFF
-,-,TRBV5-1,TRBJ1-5,TGCGCCAGCAGCTTGACGGGGCCTCAGCCCCAGCATTTT,CASSLTGPQPQHF
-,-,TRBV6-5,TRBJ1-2,TGTGCCAGCAGTTACTCCAGGGATCTTAACTATGGCTACACCTTC,CASSYSRDLNYGYTF
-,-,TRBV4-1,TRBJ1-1,TGCGCCAGCAGCCAAGGAGCGGCCCGGGTGGGCATGAACACTGAAGCTTTCTTT,CASSQGAARVGMNTEAFF
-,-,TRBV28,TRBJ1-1,TGTGCCAGCAGTTTATCGTACAGTCAGGCTGAAGCTTTCTTT,CASSLSYSQAEAFF
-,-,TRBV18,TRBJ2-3,TGTGCCAGCTCACCTAGCACAGATACGCAGTATTTT,CASSPSTDTQYF
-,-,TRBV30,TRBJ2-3,TGTGCCTGGAGTGTACGCGGGGCAGATACGCAGTATTTT,CAWSVRGADTQYF
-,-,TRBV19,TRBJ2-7,TGTGCCAGTAGTAGGGGGGCCACGTTCGACGAGCAGTACTTC,CASSRGATFDEQYF
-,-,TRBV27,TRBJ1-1,TGTGCCAGCAGTGCCCGACAGGCCAACATGAACACTGAAGCTTTCTTT,CASSARQANMNTEAFF
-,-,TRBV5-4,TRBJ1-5,TGTGCCAGCAGCTTGGCTGGACAGCCCCAGCATTTT,CASSLAGQPQHF
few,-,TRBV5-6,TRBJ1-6,TGTGCCAGCAGCTTGGAGGTAGTAGGGTATAATTCACCCCTCCACTTT,CASSLEVVGYNSPLHF
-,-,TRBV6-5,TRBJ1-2,TGTGCCAGCAGTTCCGTGCCTACAGGGGGCTACACCTTC,CASSSVPTGGYTF
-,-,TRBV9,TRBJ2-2,TGTGCCAGCAGCCCCACGGAAGGGACGAACACCGGGGAGCTGTTTTTT,CASSPTEGTNTGELFF
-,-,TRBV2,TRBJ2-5,TGTGCCAGCAGTGAACAGCAGGGAACAGAGACCCAGTACTTC,CASSEQQGTETQYF
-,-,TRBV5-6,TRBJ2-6,TGTGCCAGCAGCTTCTTCTCGGACTCTGGGGCCAACGTCCTGACTTTC,CASSFFSDSGANVLTF
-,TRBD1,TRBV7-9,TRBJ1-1,TGTGCCAGCAGCGTCCCGGGACAGGGAGGCACTGAAGCTTTCTTT,CASSVPGQGGTEAFF
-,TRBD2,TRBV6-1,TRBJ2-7,TGTGCCAGCCGACTAGCGGGTTTCTACGAGCAGTACTTC,CASRLAGFYEQYF
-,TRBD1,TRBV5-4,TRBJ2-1,TGTGCCTGGCGACAGGGAAACAATGAGCAGTTCTTC,CAWRQGNNEQFF
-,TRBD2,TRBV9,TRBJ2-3,TGTGCCAGCAGCGTTCGCAGCGGGGGGGGTCGCACAGATACGCAGTATTTT,CASSVRSGGGRTDTQYF
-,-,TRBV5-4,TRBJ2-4,TGTGCCAGCAGCTTGGGGGACCGCGCCAAAAACATTCAGTACTTC,CASSLGDRAKNIQYF